The 19 T cell receptor beta chains reported below all come from one sample, sequenced in a study of T cell responses to AZD1222 COVID-19 vaccine. Repertoires were generated with immunoSEQ multiplex PCR, while TCRdb's copy carries only in-frame clones and drops some. The data show about 88,000 clones, 89% seen once. Sequenced here: peripheral blood, sampled on day 0 of AZD1222 vaccination. Receptor source: an adult in good health.

The gene calls are TRBV7-2 and TRBJ1-2; D gene unclear. V was pared by 1 base and J by 5 bases, with 14 bases between. The CDR3 consists of 15 residues. CDR1 and CDR2 from the germline V gene are SGHTA and FQGNSA. CDR3 region: CASSLGLTKVYGYTF. The CDR3 DNA follows: TGTGCCAGCAGCTTAGGGCTGACCAAGGTTTATGGCTACACCTTC.

V and J are TRBV5-1 and TRBJ2-3; no firm D call. The ends were cut back, 1 base at V and 0 bases at J, with 3 bases in the middle. Looked up from germline, CDR1 is SGHRS and CDR2 is YFSETQ. The CDR3 is 13 amino acids. The CDR3 loop is CASSLTSTDTQYF. As DNA, the CDR3 is TGCGCCAGCAGCTTGACTAGCACAGATACGCAGTATTTT. The whole variable domain, filled in from reference TRBV5-1 and TRBJ2-3, reads KAGVTQTPRYLIKTRGQQVTLSCSPISGHRSVSWYQQTPGQGLQFLFEYFSETQRNKGNFPGRFSGRQFSNSRSEMNVSTLELGDSALYLCASSLTSTDTQYFGPGTRLTVL.

The J gene is TRBJ1-3, the V gene TRBV2, with a weak D call TRBD1 (6 bases). Germline V gene sequence: CDR1 SNHLY, CDR2 FYNNEI. This CDR3 has 14 amino acids. V shed 4 bases and J shed 4 bases, with 11 bases lying between them. CDR3 amino acids: CASSVSDRGNTIYF. As DNA, the CDR3 is TGTGCCAGCAGTGTATCTGACAGGGGAAACACCATATATTTT.

This chain joins TRBV24-1 and TRBJ1-4; 7 nucleotides align to TRBD1. The CDR3 has 18 residues. Germline-derived CDR1 and CDR2 are KGHDR and SFDVKD. Trimming removed 3 bases from V and 0 bases from J; junction bases left unmatched: 9. The DNA for the CDR3 is TGTGCCACCAGTGATATAGCCCCGACAGGGACAACTAATGAAAAACTGTTTTTT. Its translation is CATSDIAPTGTTNEKLFF.

Written as DNA, the CDR3 is TGTGCCAGCAGCTTGCCTAGCGGGAGACGGGATGAGCAGTTCTTC. Protein product: CASSLPSGRRDEQFF. The V call is TRBV5-4, the J call TRBJ2-1; 10 nucleotides match TRBD2. The junction had 6 bases not matched to a gene; V was cut back by 1 base and J by 8 bases. The CDR3 is 15 residues long. Per germline, CDR1 SGHNT and CDR2 YYREEE (reference sequence).

The chain recombines TRBV6-5 with TRBJ2-1; TRBD2 aligns across 7 bases. V lost 4 bases and J lost 0; bases outside the gene matches: 3. CDR1 is MNHEY, CDR2 SVGAGI, per germline. The CDR3 runs 15 residues. The CDR3 region is CASSSPGGSYNEQFF. DNA for the CDR3: TGTGCCAGCAGTTCCCCGGGGGGCTCCTACAATGAGCAGTTCTTC.

This clone has only one observation. V gene TRBV10-2 combines with J gene TRBJ1-2, with 7 bases lining up with TRBD1. The J segment lost 2 bases and the V segment lost 3 bases, leaving 9 bases of the junction unmatched. Germline V gives CDR1 WSHSY, CDR2 SAAADI. The CDR3 length is 16 residues. CDR3 nucleotides: TGCGCCAGCAGTGATTCGGGACAGAAAGGCAACTATGGCTACACCTTC. Its translation: CASSDSGQKGNYGYTF.

The gene calls are TRBV7-2 and TRBJ2-7; 11 bases fit TRBD1. J was trimmed by 4 bases and V by 4 bases; bases with no gene match: 12. The V gene's germline CDR1 is SGHTA and CDR2 FQGNSA. The CDR3 runs 17 residues. The CDR3 reads CASSSSTGTGGAYEQYF. DNA of the CDR3: TGTGCCAGCAGCTCATCTACCGGGACAGGGGGGGCATACGAGCAGTACTTC.

The chain employs TRBV6-2 or TRBV6-3 and TRBJ1-6; 7 nucleotides agree with TRBD1. The V and J ends lost 6 bases and 6 bases, in that order; junction bases with no gene match: 8. Per the germline V gene, CDR1 is MNHEY and CDR2 is SVGEGT. The CDR3 loop spans 15 amino acids. The CDR3 spells CASSPQGTVNSPLHF. The CDR3 nucleotides read TGTGCCAGCAGCCCACAGGGGACCGTTAATTCACCCCTCCACTTT.

This clone was recorded a few times. The chain employs TRBV6-1 and TRBJ2-7; 8 bases agree with TRBD2. Germline values: CDR1 MNHNS, CDR2 SASEGT. V gave up 1 base and J gave up 0 bases; unmatched junction bases: 2. CDR3 size: 15 residues. As DNA, the CDR3 is TGTGCCAGCAGTGAAGGGCGGGAGGTCTCCTACGAGCAGTACTTC. This gives the protein CASSEGREVSYEQYF.

The table lists this clone with a count of one. The V gene is TRBV29-1, the J gene TRBJ2-1; 12 bases match TRBD2. Germline-derived CDR1 and CDR2 are SQVTM and ANQGSEA. Unmatched junction bases numbered 11, after V lost 7 bases and J lost 1 base. There are 17 residues in the CDR3. As DNA, the CDR3 is TGCAGCGCCGGTCCTAGCGGGAGGGGGGAGTCCTACAATGAGCAGTTCTTC. As protein: CSAGPSGRGESYNEQFF.

V is TRBV30 and J is TRBJ2-1; D not certain. Germline values: CDR1 GTSNPN, CDR2 SVGIG (reference sequence). V lost 2 bases and J lost 0, with 8 bases in between. The length of the CDR3 is 14 residues. This CDR3 is CAWSKGSSYNEQFF. The CDR3 region has the DNA TGTGCCTGGAGTAAAGGGTCCTCCTACAATGAGCAGTTCTTC.

V and J are TRBV7-8 and TRBJ1-1; possible D gene TRBD1, 5 bases. CDR1 is SGHVS and CDR2 is FQNEAQ in the germline V gene. The CDR3 loop spans 14 amino acids. V lost 3 bases and J 5 bases, leaving 13 bases between the germline ends. In nucleotides, the CDR3 is TGTGCCAGCAGCTTCATGGGGCAAGGGACTGAAGCTTTCTTT. Encoded protein: CASSFMGQGTEAFF.

The CDR3 region is CASTQRRGNTEAFF. The CDR3 DNA reads as TGTGCCAGCACCCAACGAAGGGGTAACACTGAAGCTTTCTTT. The chain employs TRBV7-2 and TRBJ1-1; a possible D gene is TRBD1 (5 bases). Germline CDR1 is SGHTA and CDR2 is FQGNSA. This CDR3 spans 14 amino acids. V was trimmed by 7 bases and J by 2 bases, leaving 14 bases between them.

The rearrangement uses TRBV6-5 and TRBJ2-7, with D perhaps matching TRBD1 or TRBD2 (5 bases each). Germline CDR1 reads MNHEY; CDR2 reads SVGAGI. Trimming cost V 6 bases and J 6 bases, with 12 bases left between them. The CDR3 runs 12 residues. Here the CDR3 reads CASSFSGAEQYF. CDR3 nucleotide sequence: TGTGCCAGCAGCTTTTCCGGGGCCGAGCAGTACTTC.

The sample holds one count of this clone. The J gene is TRBJ2-2, the V gene TRBV30; D gene ambiguous. CDR1 GTSNPN and CDR2 SVGIG come from the germline V gene (reference sequence). V lost 3 bases and J lost 1, with 9 bases in between. This CDR3 has 14 amino acids. The CDR3 loop is CAWRRPRNTGELFF. The CDR3 DNA reads as TGTGCCTGGAGACGGCCACGGAACACCGGGGAGCTGTTTTTT. The full variable domain, rest sourced from reference TRBV30 and TRBJ2-2, is SQTIHQWPATLVQPVGSPLSLECTVEGTSNPNLYWYRQAAGRGLQLLFYSVGIGQISSEVPQNLSASRPQDRQFILSSKKLLLSDSGFYLCAWRRPRNTGELFFGEGSRLTVL.

This chain joins TRBV6-5 and TRBJ1-5; possibly TRBD1 for D (5 bases). The CDR3 has 13 amino acids. Germline V gives CDR1 MNHEY, CDR2 SVGAGI. The V end lost 7 bases, the J end lost 3 bases, and 10 bases lay between the germline ends. The CDR3 is CASMKGVNQPQHF. The CDR3 region has the DNA TGTGCCAGCATGAAAGGGGTCAATCAGCCCCAGCATTTT.

This clone was seen only once. CDR3 DNA: TGTGCCATCAGTCCCGCTAGCGGGAGGAACTACGAGCAGTACTTC. Amino acid sequence: CAISPASGRNYEQYF. The chain couples TRBV10-3 to TRBJ2-7, with 11 bases aligning to TRBD2. Germline V gene sequence: CDR1 ENHRY, CDR2 SYGVKD. V dropped 5 bases and J dropped 3; count of bases not matched to a gene: 6. This CDR3 region has 15 residues.

Remarks on this clone: The junction shows a germline mismatch at one end, possibly a read error. This chain connects TRBV5-1 to TRBJ2-7; no firm D call. This CDR3 has 13 amino acids. Germline loops: CDR1 SGHRS, CDR2 YFSETQ. The CDR3 protein is CASSLEDGSSPRF. Here the CDR3 DNA reads TGCGCCAGCAGCTTGGAGGACGGCTCCTCCCCTCGGTTC.